These 24 T cell receptor beta chains share one sample of origin, sequenced in a study of T-cell reconstitution after alpha-beta-depleted transplantation in children. The authors prepared the TCRbeta library with unique molecular identifiers. TCRdb recomputed calls from the PCR reads with MiXCR, one row per CDR3 protein. The sample lists more than 300,000 distinct CDR3 sequences, about 17% occurring once. Specimen: PBMCs, mostly from graft donor cells, collected 360 days after TCRalphabeta/CD19-depleted stem cell transplant. The receptors derive from a male patient under 10 years old who had a stem cell transplant for acute lymphoblastic leukemia, so the T cells may come from the graft donor.

The J gene is TRBJ2-1, the V gene TRBV14; 8 positions match TRBD1. The trim removed 4 bases at V and 6 bases at J, leaving 17 bases unmatched. This CDR3 has 18 amino acids. Germline CDR1 is SGHDN and CDR2 is FVKESK. The CDR3 spells CASSRRPFRQGFGNEQFF. CDR3 bases: TGTGCCAGCAGCCGACGTCCGTTCCGACAGGGGTTTGGCAATGAGCAGTTCTTC.

This clonotype was seen ten or more times. The chain links TRBV6-5 to TRBJ2-5, with 7 bases lining up with TRBD2. J was trimmed by 3 bases and V by 6 bases; bases with no gene match: 7. The CDR3 is made up of 14 amino acids. Per germline, CDR1 MNHEY and CDR2 SVGAGI. CDR3 nucleotide sequence: TGTGCCAGCAGGTCCGGGGGGACCGAAGAGACCCAGTACTTC. It translates to CASRSGGTEETQYF.

The rearrangement links TRBV20-1 to TRBJ1-1; D unresolved. With 2 bases removed from V and 1 base from J, the gap between germline ends came to 8 bases. The germline V gene encodes CDR1 DFQATT and CDR2 SNEGSKA (reference sequence). The CDR3 has 13 residues. The CDR3 region is CSARKTPNTEAFF. CDR3 sequence (DNA): TGCAGTGCTAGAAAGACACCGAACACTGAAGCTTTCTTT.

The rearrangement uses TRBV7-2 and TRBJ1-5; D gene uncertain. From germline, CDR1 is SGHTA and CDR2 FQGNSA. The germline V and J ends were trimmed by 2 bases and 2 bases, with 10 bases remaining between them. This CDR3 region has 15 residues. CDR3 DNA: TGTGCCAGCAGCTTAAGTGGGGTCCGCAATCAGCCCCAGCATTTT. Its translation is CASSLSGVRNQPQHF.

V is TRBV24-1 and J is TRBJ2-1; 7 positions match TRBD2. The V gene's germline CDR1 is KGHDR and CDR2 SFDVKD. This CDR3 spans 15 amino acids. The trim removed 3 bases at V and 8 bases at J, leaving 9 bases unmatched. The CDR3 here is CATSDLADPGDEQFF. For the CDR3, the DNA is TGTGCCACCAGTGATCTAGCGGACCCTGGGGATGAGCAGTTCTTC.

This chain joins TRBV12-3 or TRBV12-4 and TRBJ2-2; the match to TRBD2 covers 13 bases. CDR3 size: 17 residues. J was trimmed by 6 bases and V by 4 bases; bases with no gene match: 8. CDR3 nucleotides: TGTGCCAGCAGTTCCCACCTACTAGCGGGAGGGGCCGGGGAGCTGTTTTTT. Protein sequence: CASSSHLLAGGAGELFF.

This chain links TRBV6-2 or TRBV6-3 with TRBJ1-5, with 8 bases that match TRBD1. This CDR3 spans 17 amino acids. J gave up 2 bases and V 2 bases, and 8 bases lay outside the gene matches. Germline V gives CDR1 MNHEY, CDR2 SVGEGT. CDR3 bases: TGTGCCAGCAGTTACGGGCCAGGGGGCCGGGGCAATCAGCCCCAGCATTTT. It specifies CASSYGPGGRGNQPQHF.

The chain recombines TRBV5-1 with TRBJ2-3, with D uncertain. CDR1 is SGHRS and CDR2 is YFSETQ in the germline V gene. The CDR3 length is 12 residues. Trimming removed 3 bases from V and 7 bases from J, with 9 bases in between. The CDR3 DNA reads as TGCGCCAGCAGCTCGGACGCGAATACGCAGTATTTT. Translated, it gives CASSSDANTQYF.

There are a few counts of this clonotype. This sequence joins TRBV29-1 and TRBJ2-1; D may be TRBD2 (5 bases). V shed 1 base and J shed 6 bases, with 19 bases lying between them. The CDR3 totals 16 residues. The V gene's germline CDR1 is SQVTM and CDR2 ANQGSEA. CDR3 in DNA: TGCAGCGTTGAAGTTCAAGAAGAGCGGATAAGCAATGAGCAGTTCTTC. This sequence encodes CSVEVQEERISNEQFF.

On this clonotype: The junction differs from germline at one of its ends, possibly a read error. The rearrangement joins TRBV29-1 to TRBJ1-3, with D uncertain. There are 16 residues in the CDR3. CDR1 and CDR2 (germline): SQVTM, ANQGSEA. The CDR3 DNA reads TGCAGCGTTGAAGATTGGAGGGTCGGCTCTGGAAACACTATATATTTT. This translates into CSVEDWRVGSGNTIYF.

The rearrangement links TRBV4-1 to TRBJ2-7; either TRBD1 or TRBD2 may supply D (6 bases each). This CDR3 has 14 residues. Trimming cost V 5 bases and J 2 bases, with 13 bases left between them. Germline V gives CDR1 MGHRA, CDR2 YSYEKL. The CDR3 reads CASSKGGFAYEQYF. CDR3 nucleotides: TGCGCCAGCAGCAAGGGGGGTTTTGCCTACGAGCAGTACTTC.

This clonotype was recorded many times. The chain employs TRBV12-3 or TRBV12-4 and TRBJ2-3; 9 bases line up with TRBD2. J lost 9 bases, V lost 6 bases, and 7 bases had no gene match. This CDR3 contains 13 residues. The CDR3 protein is CASRNSAGGTQYF. CDR3 in DNA: TGTGCCAGCAGAAATAGCGCGGGGGGGACGCAGTATTTT.

A remark on this clonotype: Since no conserved phenylalanine or tryptophan closes the CDR3, a read error is the likely cause. The chain carries TRBV19 and TRBJ2-2; tentatively, D is TRBD2 (6 bases). Trimming removed 3 bases at V and 7 bases at J, with 18 bases between. This CDR3 has 16 amino acids. From germline, CDR1 is LNHDA and CDR2 SQIVND (reference sequence). In DNA, the CDR3 is TGTGCCAGTAGTATCGACGGGAGAAGAAGTGGCGGGGAGCTGTTTTGT. This sequence encodes CASSIDGRRSGGELFC.

The chain joins TRBV12-3 or TRBV12-4 to TRBJ2-5, with D unresolved. V dropped 3 bases and J dropped 5 bases, with 10 bases sitting between them. The CDR3 is 13 amino acids. CDR3 coding DNA: TGTGCCAGCAGTTTGGGTGGTTTCGAGACCCAGTACTTC. Protein: CASSLGGFETQYF.

This clonotype has only a few counts. The gene calls are TRBV20-1 and TRBJ2-1; 16 bases align to TRBD2. The V gene's germline CDR1 is DFQATT and CDR2 SNEGSKA (reference sequence). The V segment lost 5 bases and the J segment 0 bases; nucleotides outside the gene matches: 10. The CDR3 totals 19 residues. The CDR3 spells CSAPGLAGGPSNSYNEQFF. The CDR3 region has the DNA TGCAGTGCTCCGGGACTAGCGGGAGGGCCTAGTAACTCCTACAATGAGCAGTTCTTC.

The chain employs TRBV2 and TRBJ2-7; 9 nucleotides align to TRBD1. V gave up 1 base and J gave up 4 bases; unmatched junction bases: 5. The CDR3 loop spans 15 amino acids. Germline V gene data show CDR1 as SNHLY and CDR2 as FYNNEI. The DNA of the CDR3 is TGTGCCAGCAGTGAAGGGGGGACAGGGCTTTACGAGCAGTACTTC. It encodes CASSEGGTGLYEQYF.

The chain has TRBV12-3 or TRBV12-4 and TRBJ1-5, with D perhaps matching TRBD1 (5 bases). The length of the CDR3 is 15 residues. V dropped 8 bases and J dropped 4 bases, with 18 bases sitting between them. The CDR3 region has the DNA TGTGCCAGCTCCCTAGGTGCAGGGTGGAATCAGCCCCAGCATTTT. This encodes CASSLGAGWNQPQHF.

A few counts support this clonotype. The chain links TRBV20-1 to TRBJ2-3; D perhaps matches TRBD2 (6 bases). Germline values: CDR1 DFQATT, CDR2 SNEGSKA (reference sequence). The CDR3 extends over 14 amino acids. The V end lost 4 bases, the J end lost 0 bases, and 11 bases lay between the germline ends. The CDR3 DNA sequence: TGCAGTGCTACCGGGGGAACTAGCACAGATACGCAGTATTTT. This gives the protein CSATGGTSTDTQYF.

The rearrangement links TRBV5-6 to TRBJ2-2; perhaps D is TRBD1 or TRBD2 (5 bases each). The CDR3 contains 17 residues. Germline V lookup: CDR1 SGHDT, CDR2 YYEEEE. V lost 5 bases and J lost 0, with 17 bases in between. CDR3 loop: CASRLRPGPTNTGELFF. Written as DNA, the CDR3 is TGTGCCAGCAGGCTCAGACCGGGACCCACGAACACCGGGGAGCTGTTTTTT.

The chain joins TRBV10-3 to TRBJ2-7, with 10 bases fitting TRBD2. Germline CDR1 ENHRY, CDR2 SYGVKD. CDR3 length: 19 residues. V trimming: 2 bases; J trimming: 5 bases; junction bases outside the gene matches: 18. The CDR3 protein is CAISEIPRASGRLVHEQYF. The CDR3 DNA is TGTGCCATCAGTGAGATACCCCGGGCTAGCGGGAGATTAGTCCACGAGCAGTACTTC.

The rearrangement links TRBV7-8 to TRBJ1-4, with 7 bases fitting TRBD1. Germline-derived CDR1 and CDR2 are SGHVS and FQNEAQ. The CDR3 is 17 residues long. The trim removed 5 bases at V and 1 base at J, leaving 10 bases unmatched. CDR3 DNA: TGTGCCAGCAGCCCCACGGGACAGTTCTTAACTAATGAAAAACTGTTTTTT. Amino acid sequence: CASSPTGQFLTNEKLFF.

The chain joins TRBV6-6 to TRBJ1-5; D is unclear. Germline V gene data show CDR1 as MNHNY and CDR2 as SVGAGI (reference sequence). Trimming took 6 bases from V and 4 from J, leaving 7 bases between them. The CDR3 is 12 amino acids. The CDR3 sequence is CASRDLNQPQHF. The DNA for the CDR3 is TGTGCCAGCAGGGATCTGAATCAGCCCCAGCATTTT.

This clonotype has only a few counts. The J gene is TRBJ2-1, the V gene TRBV7-9; 12 nucleotides align to TRBD2. The germline gives CDR1 SEHNR, CDR2 FQNEAQ (reference sequence). Germline trimming cut 4 bases from V and 6 bases from J; bases unmatched to any gene: 10. CDR3 length: 17 residues. This CDR3 is CASSSPRLAGVGNEQFF. The CDR3 region has the DNA TGTGCCAGCAGCTCCCCCCGACTAGCGGGAGTTGGCAATGAGCAGTTCTTC.

The rearrangement uses TRBV2 and TRBJ1-5, with D maybe TRBD1 (6 bases). Per the germline V gene, CDR1 is SNHLY and CDR2 is FYNNEI. V lost 6 bases and J 0 bases, leaving 15 bases between the germline ends. The CDR3 has 16 residues. This CDR3 is CASSSPGAYSNQPQHF. CDR3 DNA: TGTGCCAGCAGCTCTCCGGGGGCTTATAGCAATCAGCCCCAGCATTTT.